Here is one T cell receptor beta chain with its context. Its antigen is currently unknown. The sample is drawn from a study of blood T cells in healthy people across ages. General study findings and limits: PBMCs were not sorted, which prevented a conclusive comparison of naive versus antigen-experienced cells. A greater number of naive CD4+ cells and higher diversity distinguished long-lived donors from aged donors.

It was with a sample-barcoded 5' primer and a J-beta primer mix that a second PCR of about 6 to 12 cycles was run. Researchers report that a template-switch adaptor with 12 random nucleotides tagged each cDNA molecule. TCRdb re-analysed the 5' RACE reads in MiXCR, keeping a single row per CDR3 protein. The sample carries 1.5 million to 1.9 million distinct CDR3 sequences, 35% to 45% recorded once. The germline V gene has CDR1 SQVTM and CDR2 ANQGSEA. CDR3 length: 15 amino acids. The chain carries TRBV29-1 and TRBJ2-4; 8 bases align to TRBD1. The tail of the sequence fits TRBJ2-7 better, so the J call may be wrong. The sequence was collected from a woman between 18 and 30 years old in good health. The material sequenced was blood. The CDR3: CSVEGGQGSIYEQYF. The DNA for the CDR3 is TGCAGCGTTGAAGGTGGACAGGGTTCGATCTACGAGCAGTACTTC.